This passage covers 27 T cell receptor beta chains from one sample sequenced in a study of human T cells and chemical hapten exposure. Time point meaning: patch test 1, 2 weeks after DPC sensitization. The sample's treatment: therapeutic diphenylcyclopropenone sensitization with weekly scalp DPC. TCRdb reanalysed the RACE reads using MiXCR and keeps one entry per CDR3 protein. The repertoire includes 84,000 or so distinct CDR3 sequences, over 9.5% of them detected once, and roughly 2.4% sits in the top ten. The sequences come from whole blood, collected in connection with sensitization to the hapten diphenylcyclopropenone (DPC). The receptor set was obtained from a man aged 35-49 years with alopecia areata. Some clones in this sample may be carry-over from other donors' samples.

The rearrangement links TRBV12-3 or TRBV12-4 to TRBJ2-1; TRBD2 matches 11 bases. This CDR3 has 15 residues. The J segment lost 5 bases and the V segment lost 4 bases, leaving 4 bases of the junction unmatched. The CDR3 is CASSSRTSGHNEQFF. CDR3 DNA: TGTGCCAGCAGTTCAAGGACTAGCGGGCACAATGAGCAGTTCTTC.

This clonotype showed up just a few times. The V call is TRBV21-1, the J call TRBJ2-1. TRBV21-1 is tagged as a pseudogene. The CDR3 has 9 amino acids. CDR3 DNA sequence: TGTGCCAGCACTGGTGAGCAGTTCTTC. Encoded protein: CASTGEQFF.

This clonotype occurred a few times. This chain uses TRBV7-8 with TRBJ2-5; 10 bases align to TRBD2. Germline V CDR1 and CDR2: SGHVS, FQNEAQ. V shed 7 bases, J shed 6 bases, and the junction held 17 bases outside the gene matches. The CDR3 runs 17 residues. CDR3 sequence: CASTLGGGSGGGKTQYF. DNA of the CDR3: TGTGCCAGCACACTGGGAGGAGGGAGCGGGGGGGGGAAGACCCAGTACTTC.

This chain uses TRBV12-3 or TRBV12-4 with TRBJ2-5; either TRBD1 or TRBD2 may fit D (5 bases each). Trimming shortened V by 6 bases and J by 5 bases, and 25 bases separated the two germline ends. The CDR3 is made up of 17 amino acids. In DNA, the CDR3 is TGTGCCAGCAGCCCCGGTCTCAGTATTCGTGGGGACGAGACCCAGTACTTC. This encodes CASSPGLSIRGDETQYF.

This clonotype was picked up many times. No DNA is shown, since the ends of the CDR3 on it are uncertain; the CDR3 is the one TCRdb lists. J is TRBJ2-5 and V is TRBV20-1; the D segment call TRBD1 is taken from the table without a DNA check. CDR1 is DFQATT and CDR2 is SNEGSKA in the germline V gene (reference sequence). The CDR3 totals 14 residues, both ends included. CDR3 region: CSASSGQGSWTQYF.

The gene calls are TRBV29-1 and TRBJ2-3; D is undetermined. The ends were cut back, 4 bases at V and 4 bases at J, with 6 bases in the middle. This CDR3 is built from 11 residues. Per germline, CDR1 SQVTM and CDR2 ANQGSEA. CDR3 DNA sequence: TGCAGCGTTGTCCGGGCAGATACGCAGTATTTT. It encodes CSVVRADTQYF.

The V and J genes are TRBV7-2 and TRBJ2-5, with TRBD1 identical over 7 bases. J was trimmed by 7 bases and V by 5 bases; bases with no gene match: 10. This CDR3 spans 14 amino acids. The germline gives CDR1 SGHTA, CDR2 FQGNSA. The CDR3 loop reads CASSLTGASRTQYF. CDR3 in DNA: TGTGCCAGCAGCCTTACAGGGGCCTCCAGGACCCAGTACTTC.

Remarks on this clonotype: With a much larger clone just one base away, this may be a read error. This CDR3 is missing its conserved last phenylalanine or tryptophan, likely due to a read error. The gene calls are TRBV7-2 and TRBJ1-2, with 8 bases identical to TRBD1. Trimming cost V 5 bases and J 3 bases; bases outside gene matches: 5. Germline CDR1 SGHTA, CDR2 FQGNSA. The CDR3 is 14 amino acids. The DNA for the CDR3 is TGTGCCAGCAGCCCAGGGGGCGCGGACTATGGCTACACCATC. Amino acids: CASSPGGADYGYTI.

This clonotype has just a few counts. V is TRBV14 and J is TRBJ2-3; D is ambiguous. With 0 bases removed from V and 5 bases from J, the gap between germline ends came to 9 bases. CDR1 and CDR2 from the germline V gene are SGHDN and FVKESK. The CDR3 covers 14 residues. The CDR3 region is CASSQEGWGDTQYF. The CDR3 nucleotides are TGTGCCAGCAGCCAAGAGGGTTGGGGAGATACGCAGTATTTT. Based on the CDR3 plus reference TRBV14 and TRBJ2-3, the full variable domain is EAGVTQFPSHSVIEKGQTVTLRCDPISGHDNLYWYRRVMGKEIKFLLHFVKESKQDESGMPNNRFLAERTGGTYSTLKVQPAELEDSGVYFCASSQEGWGDTQYFGPGTRLTVL.

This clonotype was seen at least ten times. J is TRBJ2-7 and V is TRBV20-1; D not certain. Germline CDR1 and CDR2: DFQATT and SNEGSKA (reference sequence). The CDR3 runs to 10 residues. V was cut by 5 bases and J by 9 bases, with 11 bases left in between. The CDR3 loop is CSASQLGQYF. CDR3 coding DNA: TGCAGTGCTTCCCAGCTTGGGCAGTACTTC.

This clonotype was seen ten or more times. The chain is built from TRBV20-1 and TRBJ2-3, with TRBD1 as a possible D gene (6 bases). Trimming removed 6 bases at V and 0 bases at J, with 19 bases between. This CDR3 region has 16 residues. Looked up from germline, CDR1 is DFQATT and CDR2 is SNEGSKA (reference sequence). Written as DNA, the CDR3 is TGCAGTGCGGACAGCGTTATCCCTCCTAGCACAGATACGCAGTATTTT. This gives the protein CSADSVIPPSTDTQYF.

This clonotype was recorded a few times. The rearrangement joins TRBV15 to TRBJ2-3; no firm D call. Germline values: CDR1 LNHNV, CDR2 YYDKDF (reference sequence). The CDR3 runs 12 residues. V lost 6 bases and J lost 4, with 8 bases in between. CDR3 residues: CATSTRADTQYF. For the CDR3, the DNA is TGTGCCACCAGTACCCGGGCAGATACGCAGTATTTT.

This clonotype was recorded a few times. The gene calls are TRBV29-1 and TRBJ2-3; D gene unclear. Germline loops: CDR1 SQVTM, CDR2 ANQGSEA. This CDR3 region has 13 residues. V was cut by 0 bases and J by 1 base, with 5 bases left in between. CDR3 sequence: CSVEDFGTDTQYF. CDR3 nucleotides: TGCAGCGTTGAAGATTTTGGCACAGATACGCAGTATTTT.

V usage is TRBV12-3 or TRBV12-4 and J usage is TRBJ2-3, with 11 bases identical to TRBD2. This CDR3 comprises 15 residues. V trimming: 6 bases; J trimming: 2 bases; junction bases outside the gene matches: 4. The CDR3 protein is CASRASGRFTDTQYF. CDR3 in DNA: TGTGCCAGCAGGGCTAGCGGGAGGTTCACAGATACGCAGTATTTT.

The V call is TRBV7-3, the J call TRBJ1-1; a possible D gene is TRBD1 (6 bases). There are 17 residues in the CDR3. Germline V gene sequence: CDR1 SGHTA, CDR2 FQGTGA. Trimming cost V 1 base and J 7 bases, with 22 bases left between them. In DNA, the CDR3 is TGTGCCAGCAGCTTAAGTAGTACAGGACAGAAAACAGGTGAAGCTTTCTTT. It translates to CASSLSSTGQKTGEAFF.

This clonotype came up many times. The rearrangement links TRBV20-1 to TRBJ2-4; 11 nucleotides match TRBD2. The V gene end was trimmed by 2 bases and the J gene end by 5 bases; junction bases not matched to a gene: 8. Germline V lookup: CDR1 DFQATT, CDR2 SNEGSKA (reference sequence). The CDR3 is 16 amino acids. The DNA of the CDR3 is TGCAGTGCTAGACAACGACTAGCGGGATTACAAAACATTCAGTACTTC. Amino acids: CSARQRLAGLQNIQYF.

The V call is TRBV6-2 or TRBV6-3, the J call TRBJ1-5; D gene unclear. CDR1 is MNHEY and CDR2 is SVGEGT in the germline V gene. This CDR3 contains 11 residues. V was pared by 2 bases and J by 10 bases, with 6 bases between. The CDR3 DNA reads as TGTGCCAGCAGTTACCCGGGACCCCAGCATTTT. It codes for CASSYPGPQHF.

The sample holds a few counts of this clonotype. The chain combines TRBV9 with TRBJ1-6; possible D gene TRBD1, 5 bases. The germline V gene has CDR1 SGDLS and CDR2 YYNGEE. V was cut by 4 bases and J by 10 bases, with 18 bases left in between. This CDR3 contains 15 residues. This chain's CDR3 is CASSPEAAGRSPLHF. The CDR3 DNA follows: TGTGCCAGCAGCCCTGAAGCGGCAGGGCGATCACCCCTCCACTTT. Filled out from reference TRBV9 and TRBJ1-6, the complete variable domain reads DSGVTQTPKHLITATGQRVTLRCSPRSGDLSVYWYQQSLDQGLQFLIQYYNGEERAKGNILERFSAQQFPDLHSELNLSSLELGDSALYFCASSPEAAGRSPLHFGNGTRLTVT.

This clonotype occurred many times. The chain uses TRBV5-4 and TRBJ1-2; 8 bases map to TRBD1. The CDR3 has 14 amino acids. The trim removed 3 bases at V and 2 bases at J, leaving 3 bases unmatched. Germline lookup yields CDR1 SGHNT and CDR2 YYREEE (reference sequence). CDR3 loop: CASSSRQGNYGYTF. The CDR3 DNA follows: TGTGCCAGCAGCTCCCGACAGGGGAACTATGGCTACACCTTC.

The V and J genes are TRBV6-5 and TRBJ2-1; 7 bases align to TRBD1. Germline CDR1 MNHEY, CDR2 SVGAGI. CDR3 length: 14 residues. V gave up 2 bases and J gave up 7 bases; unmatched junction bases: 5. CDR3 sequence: CASSYQGERNEQFF. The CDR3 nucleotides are TGTGCCAGCAGTTACCAGGGGGAAAGGAATGAGCAGTTCTTC.

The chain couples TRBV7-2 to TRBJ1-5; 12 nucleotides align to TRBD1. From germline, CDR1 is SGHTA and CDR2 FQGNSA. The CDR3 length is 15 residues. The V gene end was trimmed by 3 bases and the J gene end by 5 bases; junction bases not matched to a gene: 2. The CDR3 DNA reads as TGTGCCAGCAGCTTGGGACAGGGGGCTTATCAGCCCCAGCATTTT. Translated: CASSLGQGAYQPQHF.

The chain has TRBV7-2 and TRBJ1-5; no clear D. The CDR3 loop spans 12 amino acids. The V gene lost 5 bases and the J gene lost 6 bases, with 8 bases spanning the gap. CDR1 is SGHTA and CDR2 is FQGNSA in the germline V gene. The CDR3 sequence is CASSPGIQPQHF. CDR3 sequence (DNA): TGTGCCAGCAGCCCAGGCATTCAGCCCCAGCATTTT.

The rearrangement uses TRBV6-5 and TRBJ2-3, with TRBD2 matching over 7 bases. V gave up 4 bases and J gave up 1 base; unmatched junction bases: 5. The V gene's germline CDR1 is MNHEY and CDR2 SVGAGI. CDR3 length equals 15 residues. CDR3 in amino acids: CASSSAGIGTDTQYF. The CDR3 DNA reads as TGTGCCAGCAGTTCAGCGGGAATTGGCACAGATACGCAGTATTTT.

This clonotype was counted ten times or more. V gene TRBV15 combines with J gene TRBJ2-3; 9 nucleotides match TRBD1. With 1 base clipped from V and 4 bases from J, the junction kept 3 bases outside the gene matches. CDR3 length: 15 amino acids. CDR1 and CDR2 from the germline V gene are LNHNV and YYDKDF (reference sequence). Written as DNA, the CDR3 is TGTGCCACCAGCAGAGGGGACAGGGTCCCAGATACGCAGTATTTT. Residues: CATSRGDRVPDTQYF. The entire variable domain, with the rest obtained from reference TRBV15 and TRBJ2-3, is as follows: DAMVIQNPRYQVTQFGKPVTLSCSQTLNHNVMYWYQQKSSQAPKLLFHYYDKDFNNEADTPDNFQSRRPNTSFCFLDIRSPGLGDTAMYLCATSRGDRVPDTQYFGPGTRLTVL.

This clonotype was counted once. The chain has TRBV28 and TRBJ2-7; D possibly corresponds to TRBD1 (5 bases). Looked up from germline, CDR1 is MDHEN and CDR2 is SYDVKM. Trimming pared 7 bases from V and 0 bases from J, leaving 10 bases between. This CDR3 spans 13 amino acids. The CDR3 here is CASTQDISYEQYF. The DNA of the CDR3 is TGTGCCAGCACCCAGGACATCTCCTACGAGCAGTACTTC.

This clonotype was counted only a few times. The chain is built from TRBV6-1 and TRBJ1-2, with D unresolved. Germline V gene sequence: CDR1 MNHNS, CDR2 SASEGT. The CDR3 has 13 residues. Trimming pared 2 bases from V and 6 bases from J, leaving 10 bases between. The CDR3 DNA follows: TGTGCCAGCAGTGAAAGAGGAATCGATGGCTACACCTTC. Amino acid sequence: CASSERGIDGYTF.

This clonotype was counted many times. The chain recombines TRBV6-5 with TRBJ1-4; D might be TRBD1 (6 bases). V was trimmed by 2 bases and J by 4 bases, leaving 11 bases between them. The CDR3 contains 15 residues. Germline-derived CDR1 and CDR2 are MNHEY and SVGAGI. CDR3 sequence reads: CASSYRGAGNEKLFF. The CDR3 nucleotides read TGTGCCAGCAGTTACCGGGGGGCGGGTAATGAAAAACTGTTTTTT.